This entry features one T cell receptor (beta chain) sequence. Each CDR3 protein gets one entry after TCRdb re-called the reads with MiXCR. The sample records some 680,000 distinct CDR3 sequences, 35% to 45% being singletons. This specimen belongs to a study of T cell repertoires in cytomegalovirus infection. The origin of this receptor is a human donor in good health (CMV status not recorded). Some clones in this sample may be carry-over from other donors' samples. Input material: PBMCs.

CDR3 amino acids: CASSPNRAAGELFF. DNA for the CDR3: TGTGCCAGCTCACCAAACAGGGCGGCCGGGGAGCTGTTTTTT. The chain recombines TRBV18 with TRBJ2-2; a possible D gene is TRBD1 (6 bases). CDR3 size: 14 residues. CDR1 is KGHSH and CDR2 is LQKENI in the germline V gene. The V gene lost 2 bases and the J gene lost 6 bases, with 10 bases spanning the gap.